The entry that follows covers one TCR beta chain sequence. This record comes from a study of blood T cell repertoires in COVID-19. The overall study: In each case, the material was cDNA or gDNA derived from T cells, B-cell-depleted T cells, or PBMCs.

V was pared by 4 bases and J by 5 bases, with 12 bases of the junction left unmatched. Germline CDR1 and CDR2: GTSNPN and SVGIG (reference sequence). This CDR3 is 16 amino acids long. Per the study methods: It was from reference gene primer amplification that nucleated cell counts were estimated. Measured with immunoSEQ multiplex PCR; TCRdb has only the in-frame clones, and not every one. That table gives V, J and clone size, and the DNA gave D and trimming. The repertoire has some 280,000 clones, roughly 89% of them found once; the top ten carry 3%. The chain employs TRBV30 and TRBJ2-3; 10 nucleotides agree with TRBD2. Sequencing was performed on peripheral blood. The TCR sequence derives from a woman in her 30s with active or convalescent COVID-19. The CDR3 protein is CAWTPHLAGVGDTQYF. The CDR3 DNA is TGTGCCTGGACCCCCCACCTAGCGGGGGTTGGAGATACGCAGTATTTT.